The source of this T cell receptor beta chain is a study of cytomegalovirus exposure and HLA in healthy donors. Study-wide results and limits: Presence/absence analyses took donor sequencing depth as roughly uniform. Cytomegalovirus status was reportedly diagnosed by the classifier with high sensitivity and specificity.

Amplification used 60 Vbeta primers and 13 Jbeta primers. Sequencing used immunoSEQ multiplex PCR; TCRdb keeps in-frame clones, though not all of them. The sample consists of 120,000 to 150,000 clones, 55% to 80% of them appearing once. This CDR3 has 19 amino acids. The germline V gene has CDR1 SGHRS and CDR2 YFSETQ. V was cut by 0 bases and J by 4 bases, with 24 bases left in between. Concerning this clone itself: Its target is unknown.

This chain joins TRBV5-1 and TRBJ2-3; weak D call: TRBD1 (9 bases). The TCR was taken from a woman aged 35 to 49 in good health and CMV-seronegative. The sequenced sample was PBMCs. The CDR3 DNA reads TGCGCCAGCAGCTTGGAGGTAGCGGGACAGGGATTCTCTCCAGATACGCAGTATTTT. Amino acid sequence: CASSLEVAGQGFSPDTQYF.